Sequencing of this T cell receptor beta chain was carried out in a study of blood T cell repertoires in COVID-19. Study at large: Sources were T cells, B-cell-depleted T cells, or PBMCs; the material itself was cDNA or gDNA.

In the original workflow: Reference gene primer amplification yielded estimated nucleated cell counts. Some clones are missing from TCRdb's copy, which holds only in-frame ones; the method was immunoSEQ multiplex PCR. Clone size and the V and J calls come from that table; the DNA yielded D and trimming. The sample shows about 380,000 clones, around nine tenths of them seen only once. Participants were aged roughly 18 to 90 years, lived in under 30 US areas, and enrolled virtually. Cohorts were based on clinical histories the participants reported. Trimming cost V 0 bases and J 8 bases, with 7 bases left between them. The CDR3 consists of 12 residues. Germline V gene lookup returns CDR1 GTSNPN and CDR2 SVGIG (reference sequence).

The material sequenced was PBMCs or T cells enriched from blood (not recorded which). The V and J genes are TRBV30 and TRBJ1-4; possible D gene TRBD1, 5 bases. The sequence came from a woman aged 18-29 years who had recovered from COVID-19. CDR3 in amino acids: CAWSVRQEKLFF. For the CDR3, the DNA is TGTGCCTGGAGTGTACGACAGGAAAAACTGTTTTTT.